This entry describes one T cell receptor beta chain. The antigen remains undetermined. The data belong to a study of Ad26.COV2.S vaccination and SARS-CoV-2 variants. Study as a whole: A COV1001 Ad26.COV2.S trial-arm participant provided the sample. Intramuscularly, Ad26.COV2.S was given either once or twice, 56 days apart.

Regarding treatment: some 20 received Ad26.COV2.S at low or high dose, single or two shots; 5 received placebo; per-sample allocation not given. Day 63 after the first vaccine or placebo injection was the time point for sampling. At a Boston site, the person donating was an adult of 18-55 years. Whole-study findings and limits: Participants given vaccine showed non-spike TCR breadth similar to that of placebo recipients.

Sequencing used immunoSEQ multiplex PCR; TCRdb keeps in-frame clones, though not all of them. The data show some 450,000 clones, 90% seen once. CDR1 and CDR2 from the germline V gene are MNHEY and SVGEGT. The CDR3 contains 13 residues. V lost 5 bases, J lost 3 bases, and 10 bases lay in between. Source: peripheral blood, taken in a trial of Ad26.COV2.S vaccine versus placebo. The genes are TRBV6-2 or TRBV6-3 and TRBJ1-2; tentative D call: TRBD1 (6 bases). The TCR comes from a person aged 18-60 years who received the Ad26.COV2.S COVID-19 vaccine or a placebo. This CDR3 is CASSRQVDYGYTF. CDR3 nucleotide sequence: TGTGCCAGCAGTCGACAGGTCGACTATGGCTACACCTTC.